These 29 T cell receptor beta chains share one sample of origin, sequenced in a study of monozygotic twins with inflammatory bowel disease. TCRdb re-called the 5' RACE reads; every CDR3 protein appears as one record, without DNA. This table holds about 300,000 distinct CDR3 sequences. Sequencing used blood. Every receptor here comes from a human donor with ulcerative colitis or Crohn's disease, or a healthy co-twin of an affected twin (not recorded which).

The chain links TRBV28 to TRBJ2-1; TCRdb designates TRBD2, a call that cannot be tested without DNA. The length of the CDR3 is 16 residues. Germline loops: CDR1 MDHEN, CDR2 SYDVKM. CDR3 residues: CASSPSGGATYNEQFF.

The rearrangement links TRBV28 to TRBJ2-7; TCRdb gives TRBD1 as the D gene, but with no DNA this cannot be confirmed. This CDR3 has 12 residues. Germline V lookup: CDR1 MDHEN, CDR2 SYDVKM. The chain's CDR3 is CASAGQNYEQYF.

This chain joins TRBV29-1 and TRBJ2-2; absent DNA, TCRdb's TRBD1 call cannot be checked. Germline CDR1 is SQVTM and CDR2 is ANQGSEA. The CDR3 is 11 amino acids. The CDR3 spells CSVGQSGELFF.

The J gene is TRBJ2-2, the V gene TRBV28. The germline V gene has CDR1 MDHEN and CDR2 SYDVKM. The CDR3 sequence is 16 residues long. The CDR3 is CASSLRTLPNTGELFF.

The chain carries TRBV10-3 and TRBJ1-1; TCRdb's assignment of TRBD1 cannot be checked, as there is no DNA. The CDR3 totals 12 residues. CDR1 and CDR2 from the germline V gene are ENHRY and SYGVKD. CDR3 amino acids: CAIGQMNTEAFF.

The V call is TRBV10-2, the J call TRBJ2-2. Germline V gene data show CDR1 as WSHSY and CDR2 as SAAADI. This CDR3 spans 13 amino acids. The CDR3 spells CASSHKNTGELFF.

The chain uses TRBV3-1 and TRBJ2-5. Germline loops: CDR1 LGHDT, CDR2 YNNKEL (reference sequence). This CDR3 region has 11 residues. The CDR3 sequence is CASSQGPTQYF.

V and J are TRBV18 and TRBJ2-7; TCRdb's assignment of TRBD1 cannot be checked, as there is no DNA. CDR3 length: 14 residues. Germline values: CDR1 KGHSH, CDR2 LQKENI. Here the CDR3 reads CASSPLTGADEQYF.

CDR3 loop: CASSYGPGGTDTQYF. This rearrangement joins TRBV3-1 to TRBJ2-3; TCRdb picks TRBD1, but there is no DNA to check that call. In germline, CDR1 is LGHDT, CDR2 YNNKEL (reference sequence). The CDR3 totals 15 residues.

The CDR3 sequence: CASADGQVQETQYF. J is TRBJ2-5 and V is TRBV24-1; TCRdb's assignment of TRBD1 cannot be checked, as there is no DNA. The germline gives CDR1 KGHDR, CDR2 SFDVKD. The CDR3 length is 14 residues.

The chain has TRBV20-1 and TRBJ2-1; lacking DNA, the TRBD2 call made by TCRdb goes unchecked. The germline V gene encodes CDR1 DFQATT and CDR2 SNEGSKA (reference sequence). CDR3 size: 13 residues. The CDR3 loop is CSAPNPLAGVAFF.

V usage is TRBV6-1 and J usage is TRBJ1-5; TCRdb's assignment of TRBD1 cannot be checked, as there is no DNA. This CDR3 has 14 amino acids. Germline CDR1 is MNHNS and CDR2 is SASEGT. The CDR3 spells CASRGQGRLQPQHF.

The J gene is TRBJ2-1, the V gene TRBV10-2; as DNA is missing, the TRBD2 call by TCRdb cannot be tested. CDR1 and CDR2 from the germline V gene are WSHSY and SAAADI. The CDR3 is 19 residues long. Here the CDR3 reads CASSERLRRSLSSYNEQFF.

The J gene is TRBJ2-7, the V gene TRBV7-3; TCRdb proposes TRBD1, but this gene call is untestable without DNA. This CDR3 contains 14 residues. The V gene's germline CDR1 is SGHTA and CDR2 FQGTGA. Here the CDR3 reads CASSLYPGGHEQYF.

The gene calls are TRBV18 and TRBJ2-3; TCRdb indicates TRBD1, and absent DNA this call remains unverified. Germline V gene data show CDR1 as KGHSH and CDR2 as LQKENI. This CDR3 comprises 15 residues. This CDR3 reads CASSPTPTGDDTQYF.

V usage is TRBV6-5 and J usage is TRBJ2-1; TCRdb selects TRBD2, and the lack of DNA leaves this call unchecked. CDR1 is MNHEY, CDR2 SVGAGI, per germline. The CDR3 consists of 16 residues. CDR3 amino acids: CASSSPLAGGPYEQFF.

V gene TRBV18 combines with J gene TRBJ2-1. There are 12 residues in the CDR3. Per germline, CDR1 KGHSH and CDR2 LQKENI. The CDR3 region is CASSPVLQEQFF.

The V gene is TRBV20-1, the J gene TRBJ2-3; TCRdb's assignment of TRBD2 cannot be checked, as there is no DNA. CDR1 is DFQATT, CDR2 SNEGSKA, per germline (reference sequence). The CDR3 is 13 residues long. The CDR3 loop is CSATETSRVTQYF.

This sequence joins TRBV6-2 or TRBV6-3 and TRBJ2-7; as DNA is missing, the TRBD1 call by TCRdb cannot be tested. Germline lookup yields CDR1 MNHEY and CDR2 SVGEGT. The CDR3 runs 14 residues. CDR3 residues: CASSNLGHTYEQYF.

The chain links TRBV19 to TRBJ1-1; the TCRdb D gene call, TRBD1, has no DNA to confirm it. CDR1 is LNHDA and CDR2 is SQIVND in the germline V gene (reference sequence). The CDR3 covers 17 residues. The CDR3 reads CASRRGTGRFMNTEAFF.

J is TRBJ2-7 and V is TRBV6-5; TCRdb designates TRBD1, a call that cannot be tested without DNA. The germline V gene encodes CDR1 MNHEY and CDR2 SVGAGI. The CDR3 covers 15 residues. CDR3 sequence reads: CASSYFTGATYEQYF.

V is TRBV27 and J is TRBJ1-1; the TCRdb call, TRBD1, lacks DNA for checking. Germline V CDR1 and CDR2: MNHEY, SMNVEV (reference sequence). The CDR3 runs 17 residues. CDR3 in amino acids: CAAGGGGAFTTDTEAFF.

This chain links TRBV4-3 with TRBJ2-1. CDR1 LGHNA and CDR2 YSLEER come from the germline V gene. The CDR3 runs 14 residues. The CDR3 is CASSQDFLYNEQFF.

The rearrangement uses TRBV5-4 and TRBJ2-2. The CDR3 extends over 16 amino acids. Germline CDR1 is SGHNT and CDR2 is YYREEE (reference sequence). The CDR3 protein is CASSFPGLGNTGELFF.

The chain links TRBV6-1 to TRBJ1-6; there is no DNA to check the TCRdb D call of TRBD1. Germline V gene data show CDR1 as MNHNS and CDR2 as SASEGT. The CDR3 has 15 amino acids. This chain's CDR3 is CASSPLRGNNSPLHF.

This chain uses TRBV28 with TRBJ1-5; the D call of TRBD1 rests on TCRdb alone, since no DNA is present to check it. There are 16 residues in the CDR3. The germline gives CDR1 MDHEN, CDR2 SYDVKM. CDR3 amino acids: CASSLRGQVGNQPQHF.

The chain uses TRBV7-9 and TRBJ2-5; TCRdb names TRBD1, which stays unverified in the absence of DNA. Germline lookup yields CDR1 SEHNR and CDR2 FQNEAQ (reference sequence). This CDR3 is built from 12 residues. CDR3 amino acids: CASSSPPPTPYF.

The chain carries TRBV12-3 or TRBV12-4 and TRBJ2-7. The CDR3 is 14 residues long. CDR3 loop: CASSLSEGTDEQYF.

The genes are TRBV6-1 and TRBJ2-3; TCRdb picks TRBD2, but there is no DNA to check that call. The CDR3 sequence is 17 residues long. Germline assignment: CDR1 MNHNS and CDR2 SASEGT. The chain's CDR3 is CASSVLRAGLSTDTQYF.